Presented here are 31 T cell receptor beta chains from one specimen sequenced in a study of brain T cells in children with intractable seizures. Data came from immunoSEQ multiplex PCR; TCRdb stores just in-frame clones and leaves some out. The data show fewer than 150,000 clones, 85% to 95% seen once. Sequenced material: peripheral blood, taken at surgery. Source of these receptors: a boy under two years old with hemimegalencephaly and intractable seizures.

This chain links TRBV21-1 with TRBJ1-1; the DNA was not compared with TRBD1, the D call given in the table. TRBV21-1 is a pseudogene. The CDR3 covers 13 residues. DNA of the CDR3: TGTGCCAGCAGCAAAGCGGCACAGGGGGGCGCTTTCTTT. Amino acid sequence: CASSKAAQGGAFF.

This chain joins TRBV10-3 and TRBJ2-4; 9 bases line up with TRBD1. J was trimmed by 6 bases and V by 10 bases; bases with no gene match: 7. Germline V CDR1 and CDR2: ENHRY, SYGVKD. The length of the CDR3 is 13 residues. CDR3 nucleotides: TGTGCCACAAGACCGGGACAGGGAAACATTCAGTACTTC. This translates into CATRPGQGNIQYF.

This CDR3 is CASSFTGVNTGELFF. CDR3 nucleotide sequence: TGTGCCAGCAGTTTCACAGGGGTGAACACCGGGGAGCTGTTTTTT. The J gene is TRBJ2-2, the V gene TRBV6-5, with 7 bases that match TRBD1. The J segment lost 1 base and the V segment lost 4 bases, leaving 3 bases of the junction unmatched. The CDR3 runs 15 residues. Looked up from germline, CDR1 is MNHEY and CDR2 is SVGAGI.

This sequence joins TRBV18 and TRBJ1-6; D gene ambiguous. Trimming left V 5 bases short and J 6 bases short, with 11 bases between. The CDR3 consists of 14 residues. Per germline, CDR1 KGHSH and CDR2 LQKENI. The CDR3 DNA reads TGTGCCAGCTCAACTACGGGTCCTAATTCACCCCTCCACTTT. It encodes CASSTTGPNSPLHF. The entire variable domain, with the rest obtained from reference TRBV18 and TRBJ1-6, is as follows: NAGVMQNPRHLVRRRGQEARLRCSPMKGHSHVYWYRQLPEEGLKFMVYLQKENIIDESGMPKERFSAEFPKEGPSILRIQQVVRGDSAAYFCASSTTGPNSPLHFGNGTRLTVT.

This chain links TRBV28 with TRBJ1-5, with TRBD1 as a possible D gene (5 bases). This CDR3 is 13 amino acids long. With 6 bases removed from V and 2 bases from J, the gap between germline ends came to 8 bases. The germline V gene encodes CDR1 MDHEN and CDR2 SYDVKM. The CDR3 bases are TGTGCCAGCAGAGGAGGGGGCAATCAGCCCCAGCATTTT. Encoded protein: CASRGGGNQPQHF.

V is TRBV19 and J is TRBJ1-5, with TRBD1 matching over 9 bases. J gave up 2 bases and V 4 bases, and 0 bases lay outside the gene matches. This CDR3 is 14 amino acids long. Looked up from germline, CDR1 is LNHDA and CDR2 is SQIVND (reference sequence). The chain's CDR3 is CASSRQGGNQPQHF. The CDR3 DNA is TGTGCCAGTAGTAGACAGGGGGGCAATCAGCCCCAGCATTTT.

The gene calls are TRBV18 and TRBJ2-5; D not resolved. The CDR3 sequence is 13 residues long. The V gene lost 2 bases and the J gene lost 0 bases, with 4 bases spanning the gap. The germline gives CDR1 KGHSH, CDR2 LQKENI. CDR3 in DNA: TGTGCCAGCTCACCAGGGTACCAAGAGACCCAGTACTTC. Amino acid sequence: CASSPGYQETQYF.

This chain uses TRBV5-1 with TRBJ2-7; D is undetermined. This CDR3 has 16 residues. Trimming took off 0 bases at V and 0 bases at J, with 13 bases between the two ends. Germline loops: CDR1 SGHRS, CDR2 YFSETQ. This chain's CDR3 is CASSLGVSLSSYEQYF. Written as DNA, the CDR3 is TGCGCCAGCAGCTTGGGAGTGAGCCTCAGCTCCTACGAGCAGTACTTC. Supplemented by reference TRBV5-1 and TRBJ2-7, the full variable domain reads KAGVTQTPRYLIKTRGQQVTLSCSPISGHRSVSWYQQTPGQGLQFLFEYFSETQRNKGNFPGRFSGRQFSNSRSEMNVSTLELGDSALYLCASSLGVSLSSYEQYFGPGTRLTVT.

The J gene is TRBJ2-3, the V gene TRBV21-1; no check of the table's D call, TRBD1, against the DNA was made. TRBV21-1 is termed a pseudogene. This CDR3 is 17 amino acids long. The CDR3 loop reads CASSKALCQVYTDTQYF. The CDR3 DNA sequence: TGTGCCAGCAGCAAAGCGCTTTGCCAGGTATACACAGATACGCAGTATTTT.

The gene calls are TRBV6-5 and TRBJ1-1, with 9 bases that match TRBD1. Germline CDR1 is MNHEY and CDR2 is SVGAGI. The trim removed 1 base at V and 8 bases at J, leaving 8 bases unmatched. The CDR3 spans 15 residues. CDR3 protein: CASSYLGQGATEAFF. The CDR3 bases are TGTGCCAGCAGTTACTTGGGACAGGGTGCTACGGAAGCTTTCTTT.

This sequence joins TRBV7-3 and TRBJ1-6; the D is unclear. This CDR3 has 13 residues. Germline assignment: CDR1 SGHTA and CDR2 FQGTGA. The V end lost 0 bases, the J end lost 7 bases, and 4 bases lay between the germline ends. The CDR3 DNA reads as TGTGCCAGCAGCTTAACAGGGAATTCACCCCTCCACTTT. Protein product: CASSLTGNSPLHF. Combining the CDR3 with reference TRBV7-3 and TRBJ1-6 gives the whole variable domain GAGVSQTPSNKVTEKGKYVELRCDPISGHTALYWYRQSLGQGPEFLIYFQGTGAADDSGLPNDRFFAVRPEGSVSTLKIQRTERGDSAVYLCASSLTGNSPLHFGNGTRLTVT.

The V call is TRBV7-9, the J call TRBJ2-1; 10 bases are a match to TRBD1. Unmatched junction bases numbered 4, after V lost 4 bases and J lost 7 bases. Germline V gene data show CDR1 as SEHNR and CDR2 as FQNEAQ (reference sequence). This CDR3 spans 14 amino acids. This CDR3 reads CASSSTDRGNEQFF. CDR3 DNA: TGTGCCAGCAGCTCCACGGACAGGGGGAATGAGCAGTTCTTC.

This chain connects TRBV3-1 (or the pseudogene TRBV3-2) to TRBJ1-6; D remains unclear. The germline gives CDR1 LGHDT, CDR2 YNNKEL (reference sequence). V was cut by 0 bases and J by 9 bases, with 12 bases left in between. The CDR3 sequence is 15 residues long. The CDR3 spells CASSQDATAFSPLHF. CDR3 bases: TGTGCCAGCAGCCAAGATGCCACGGCATTTTCACCCCTCCACTTT.

The chain recombines TRBV7-8 with TRBJ2-7; 12 nucleotides match TRBD2. The CDR3 is 16 amino acids. After removal of 5 bases from V and 2 bases from J, the junction contained 7 bases not matched to a gene. The germline gives CDR1 SGHVS, CDR2 FQNEAQ. Written as DNA, the CDR3 is TGTGCCAGCAGCATCGGGACTAGCGGGTTTACCTACGAGCAGTACTTC. Translated, it gives CASSIGTSGFTYEQYF.

This clone was counted a single time. The chain employs TRBV15 and TRBJ2-7, with D tentatively TRBD1 (6 bases). The germline V gene has CDR1 LNHNV and CDR2 YYDKDF (reference sequence). V lost 7 bases and J 3 bases, leaving 13 bases between the germline ends. The CDR3 is made up of 13 amino acids. The CDR3 DNA is TGTGCCACCAATAACAGGGAAGGCTACGAGCAGTACTTC. This translates into CATNNREGYEQYF. Looking up the rest from reference TRBV15 and TRBJ2-7 gives the full variable domain: DAMVIQNPRYQVTQFGKPVTLSCSQTLNHNVMYWYQQKSSQAPKLLFHYYDKDFNNEADTPDNFQSRRPNTSFCFLDIRSPGLGDTAMYLCATNNREGYEQYFGPGTRLTVT.

The chain employs TRBV2 and TRBJ1-6, with a weak D call TRBD1 (5 bases). The CDR3 totals 17 residues. Between the trimmed V and J ends, which lost 8 bases and 6 bases, there was a span of 23 bases. The germline V gene encodes CDR1 SNHLY and CDR2 FYNNEI. The CDR3 nucleotides are TGTGCCAGCGAGAGGGGCGTTCACCTGGAACCTAATTCACCCCTCCACTTT. It codes for CASERGVHLEPNSPLHF.

The V gene is TRBV28, the J gene TRBJ1-5; no clear D. Trimming took off 0 bases at V and 2 bases at J, with 8 bases between the two ends. The CDR3 loop spans 15 amino acids. Germline V CDR1 and CDR2: MDHEN, SYDVKM. The DNA of the CDR3 is TGTGCCAGCAGTTTATGGCTCGGTGGCAATCAGCCCCAGCATTTT. Its translation: CASSLWLGGNQPQHF.

This sequence joins TRBV25-1 and TRBJ2-1, with TRBD1 matching over 10 bases. The CDR3 contains 13 residues. Trimming cost V 7 bases and J 7 bases; bases outside gene matches: 4. The V gene's germline CDR1 is MGHDK and CDR2 SYGVNS. The CDR3 protein is CASNDRGQNEQFF. In nucleotides, the CDR3 is TGTGCCAGCAATGACAGGGGGCAGAATGAGCAGTTCTTC. The full variable domain, its missing parts supplied by reference TRBV25-1 and TRBJ2-1, is EADIYQTPRYLVIGTGKKITLECSQTMGHDKMYWYQQDPGMELHLIHYSYGVNSTEKGDLSSESTVSRIRTEHFPLTLESARPSHTSQYLCASNDRGQNEQFFGPGTRLTVL.

The CDR3 bases are TGTGCCAGCAGTGAGTTGGGGGCTAACACAGATACGCAGTATTTT. As protein: CASSELGANTDTQYF. The chain has TRBV6-1 and TRBJ2-3; D is possibly TRBD1 (6 bases). This CDR3 is 15 amino acids long. Germline-derived CDR1 and CDR2 are MNHNS and SASEGT. V lost 3 bases to trimming and J lost 2 bases, with 12 bases between them.

The V and J genes are TRBV19 and TRBJ2-4, with TRBD2 matching over 10 bases. V was clipped by 7 bases and J by 6 bases; unmatched bases: 15. Germline CDR1 and CDR2: LNHDA and SQIVND (reference sequence). The CDR3 sequence is 17 residues long. The CDR3 loop reads CASTTRTSGVERNIQYF. DNA of the CDR3: TGTGCCAGTACCACCCGGACTAGCGGTGTGGAAAGAAACATTCAGTACTTC.

This rearrangement joins TRBV7-9 to TRBJ1-6; D possibly corresponds to TRBD1 (6 bases). Per germline, CDR1 SEHNR and CDR2 FQNEAQ (reference sequence). CDR3 length: 14 residues. V was shortened by 6 bases and J by 2 bases, with 8 bases between the two germline ends. CDR3 sequence: CASRTGPYNSPLHF. The CDR3 coding sequence is TGTGCCAGCAGGACAGGTCCCTATAATTCACCCCTCCACTTT.

The chain has TRBV7-8 and TRBJ1-3, with 7 nucleotides matching TRBD1. CDR3 length: 16 amino acids. CDR1 SGHVS and CDR2 FQNEAQ come from the germline V gene. The J segment lost 4 bases and the V segment lost 6 bases, leaving 12 bases of the junction unmatched. The CDR3 region is CASRLQGSLGGNTIYF. CDR3 nucleotide sequence: TGTGCCAGCAGACTACAGGGGTCTCTGGGCGGAAACACCATATATTTT.

V gene TRBV4-3 combines with J gene TRBJ2-6; 12 nucleotides match TRBD1. The CDR3 totals 19 residues. With V trimmed by 0 bases and J by 2 bases, 5 bases remained unmatched. Germline CDR1 LGHNA, CDR2 YSLEER. Here the CDR3 reads CASSQELGTGGTGANVLTF. In DNA, the CDR3 is TGCGCCAGCAGCCAAGAGTTAGGGACAGGGGGCACTGGGGCCAACGTCCTGACTTTC.

This rearrangement joins TRBV10-3 to TRBJ1-4; D is perhaps TRBD1 (6 bases). CDR1 and CDR2 from the germline V gene are ENHRY and SYGVKD. This CDR3 has 16 residues. Trimming cost V 3 bases and J 0 bases, with 11 bases left between them. This CDR3 reads CAISDRGLATNEKLFF. The CDR3 DNA follows: TGTGCCATCAGTGATCGGGGGCTCGCAACTAATGAAAAACTGTTTTTT.

The chain employs TRBV2 and TRBJ2-2, with TRBD1 matching 10 bases. Germline loops: CDR1 SNHLY, CDR2 FYNNEI. With V trimmed by 4 bases and J by 5 bases, 7 bases remained unmatched. The CDR3 is 16 amino acids. The CDR3 spells CASSGGTGVKTGELFF. The CDR3 nucleotides are TGTGCCAGCAGTGGAGGGACAGGGGTAAAGACCGGGGAGCTGTTTTTT.

This chain links TRBV2 with TRBJ2-7; D is perhaps TRBD2 (5 bases). CDR3 size: 13 residues. Germline assignment: CDR1 SNHLY and CDR2 FYNNEI. Trimming took 6 bases from V and 0 from J, leaving 9 bases between them. The CDR3 DNA follows: TGTGCCAGCAGAGGACGGGACTCCTACGAGCAGTACTTC. Its protein is CASRGRDSYEQYF. Full variable domain (rest looked up from reference TRBV2 and TRBJ2-7): EPEVTQTPSHQVTQMGQEVILRCVPISNHLYFYWYRQILGQKVEFLVSFYNNEISEKSEIFDDQFSVERPDGSNFTLKIRSTKLEDSAMYFCASRGRDSYEQYFGPGTRLTVT.

The V gene is TRBV9, the J gene TRBJ2-5; a weak D match, TRBD2 (5 bases). The CDR3 has 12 amino acids. V was cut by 0 bases and J by 5 bases, with 5 bases left in between. CDR1 is SGDLS, CDR2 YYNGEE, per germline. CDR3 amino acids: CASSVGRETQYF. CDR3 DNA: TGTGCCAGCAGCGTAGGGAGGGAGACCCAGTACTTC.

V gene TRBV3-1 (or the pseudogene TRBV3-2) combines with J gene TRBJ1-2, with D perhaps TRBD1 (6 bases). The CDR3 length is 12 residues. From germline, CDR1 is LGHDT and CDR2 YNNKEL (reference sequence). The V end was cut by 4 bases, the J end by 8 bases, with 11 bases between. CDR3 sequence: CASSRTVGGYTF. CDR3 in DNA: TGTGCCAGCAGCCGGACAGTTGGCGGCTACACCTTC.

This chain connects TRBV19 to TRBJ1-2; D may be TRBD1 (5 bases). Trimming took off 7 bases at V and 4 bases at J, with 10 bases between the two ends. The length of the CDR3 is 12 residues. The germline V gene has CDR1 LNHDA and CDR2 SQIVND (reference sequence). DNA of the CDR3: TGTGCCAGTATGAGGGGTCCCTATGGCTACACCTTC. This translates into CASMRGPYGYTF.

This clone has just a few counts. V gene TRBV5-6 combines with J gene TRBJ2-5, with D possibly TRBD2 on 7 matching bases. Trimming removed 3 bases at V and 3 bases at J, with 18 bases between. Germline V gene lookup returns CDR1 SGHDT and CDR2 YYEEEE. The CDR3 contains 16 residues. The CDR3, as DNA: TGTGCCAGCAGCTCCGGTGGGGAGGGGGTAAAAGAGACCCAGTACTTC. This sequence encodes CASSSGGEGVKETQYF.

The chain has TRBV19 and TRBJ2-1; 7 bases fit TRBD1. The junction had 11 bases not matched to a gene; V was cut back by 6 bases and J by 3 bases. CDR1 and CDR2 from the germline V gene are LNHDA and SQIVND (reference sequence). The CDR3 contains 16 residues. The DNA of the CDR3 is TGTGCCAGTAGCAAGGGGGCAGGCGGATACTACAATGAGCAGTTCTTC. Translated: CASSKGAGGYYNEQFF.